The sequence of this TCR beta chain was determined in a study of T cells after yellow fever vaccination. Trimming cost V 4 bases and J 4 bases; bases outside gene matches: 8. CDR3 length equals 15 residues. Looked up from germline, CDR1 is SGHRS and CDR2 is YFSETQ. Study findings and constraints: The secondary response showed a weaker magnitude and a faster peak, day 5 versus 15.

The study made its TCR cDNA through 5'RACE template switching. That step introduced a universal primer site along with UMIs. In TCRdb, the 5' RACE reads were re-called with MiXCR into one record per CDR3 protein. In the table there are hundreds of thousands of distinct CDR3 sequences, roughly an eighth of which are singletons. This clonotype was recorded many times. Its antigen is still unknown. The clonotype originates from a man in his thirties or forties who received the YFV17D yellow fever vaccine. The gene calls are TRBV5-1 and TRBJ2-3, with 8 bases matching TRBD2. The starting material was PBMCs, obtained on the day of the yellow fever booster vaccination. CDR3 DNA sequence: TGCGCCAGCAGCCAGCGGGCGGGAGGTGCAGATACGCAGTATTTT. Protein product: CASSQRAGGADTQYF.